These 17 T cell receptor beta chains came from one sample sequenced in a study of blood T cells in healthy people across ages (dated by TCRdb to the mid-2010s). The method was 5' RACE. Sequencing used an Illumina HiSeq 2500. The second PCR ran for roughly 7 to 11 cycles and used a J-beta primer mix along with a sample-barcoded 5' primer. The public reads were quality trimmed at Q25 with fastp and then assembled into clones with MiXCR by TCRdb, keeping productive beta chains. Every entry covers one CDR3 protein and lists the most common genes and DNA from its rows. For this sample the table gives 700,000 to 950,000 distinct CDR3 sequences, of which 35% to 45% were detected only once. The biggest ten clones account for roughly 19% of the sample. Sequences were obtained from blood. The receptors were sampled from a woman aged 60-75 years in good health.

The chain recombines TRBV20-1 with TRBJ2-1; 7 bases map to TRBD2. The V and J ends lost 1 base and 4 bases, in that order; junction bases with no gene match: 4. This CDR3 is built from 14 residues. Germline loops: CDR1 DFQATT, CDR2 SNEGSKA (reference sequence). CDR3 nucleotides: TGCAGTGCTAGAGCCAGCGGGGCTTACAATGAGCAGTTCTTC. Translated: CSARASGAYNEQFF.

J is TRBJ2-1 and V is TRBV20-1; either TRBD1 or TRBD2 may fit D (6 bases each). Germline loops: CDR1 DFQATT, CDR2 SNEGSKA (reference sequence). V dropped 0 bases and J dropped 0 bases, with 15 bases sitting between them. This CDR3 has 17 residues. As DNA, the CDR3 is TGCAGTGCTAGAGATGGGGGGCGGAGAAGCTCCTACAATGAGCAGTTCTTC. Amino acid sequence: CSARDGGRRSSYNEQFF.

This clonotype was counted a few times. This may arise from a read error, as a much more abundant clone is one base away. This chain uses TRBV5-1 with TRBJ2-5; D is possibly TRBD1 or TRBD2 (5 bases each). This CDR3 has 15 residues. Germline CDR1 SGHRS, CDR2 YFSETQ. CDR3 sequence reads: CASSLNEGTQETRYF. CDR3 DNA: TGCGCCAGCAGCTTGAATGAGGGGACCCAAGAGACCCGGTACTTC.

The rearrangement links TRBV20-1 to TRBJ1-2; the match to TRBD1 covers 7 bases. In germline, CDR1 is DFQATT, CDR2 SNEGSKA (reference sequence). The CDR3 extends over 12 amino acids. V shed 4 bases and J 6 bases; nucleotides not matched to a gene: 5. The CDR3 nucleotides read TGCAGTGCTACGACAGGGACTGATGGCTACACCTTC. Translated: CSATTGTDGYTF.

This clonotype came up a few times. The chain links TRBV2 to TRBJ1-6; a possible D gene is TRBD1 (5 bases). This CDR3 region has 13 residues. V was pared by 6 bases and J by 9 bases, with 12 bases between. The germline V gene has CDR1 SNHLY and CDR2 FYNNEI. The CDR3 loop is CASRGDGGSPLHF. Written as DNA, the CDR3 is TGTGCCAGCAGGGGAGACGGGGGTTCACCCCTCCACTTT.

The gene calls are TRBV12-3 or TRBV12-4 and TRBJ1-1; D remains ambiguous. The ends were cut back, 7 bases at V and 4 bases at J, with 13 bases in the middle. The CDR3 runs to 13 residues. The CDR3 protein is CASKPLERTEAFF. The CDR3 DNA reads TGTGCCAGCAAACCTTTGGAGCGCACTGAAGCTTTCTTT.

This clonotype was seen only a few times. The chain carries TRBV7-2 and TRBJ2-7, with D unresolved. Germline CDR1 SGHTA, CDR2 FQGNSA. V lost 5 bases and J lost 4, with 15 bases in between. The length of the CDR3 is 14 residues. The CDR3 nucleotides are TGTGCCAGCAGCCGCCAACCCTCGGGTTACGAGCAGTACTTC. It codes for CASSRQPSGYEQYF.

For this clonotype: A much larger clone differs from this one at a single base, so this may be a read error. This rearrangement joins TRBV10-3 to TRBJ1-5; D is unclear. Germline-derived CDR1 and CDR2 are ENHRY and SYGVKD. The V end was cut by 2 bases, the J end by 3 bases, with 8 bases between. The CDR3 spans 14 residues. This chain's CDR3 is CAISERDNNQPQHF. In DNA form, the CDR3 reads TGTGCCATCAGTGAGCGGGATAACAATCAGCCCCAGCATTTT.

This chain connects TRBV11-2 to TRBJ2-7; a weak D match, TRBD2 (7 bases). Trimming shortened V by 6 bases and J by 4 bases, and 16 bases separated the two germline ends. The CDR3 is 14 amino acids. Germline V lookup: CDR1 SGHAT, CDR2 FQNNGV. In DNA, the CDR3 is TGTGCCAGCAGGGAAATTAGGGGGGGATACGAGCAGTACTTC. Its translation: CASREIRGGYEQYF. The full variable domain, its missing parts supplied by reference TRBV11-2 and TRBJ2-7, is EAGVAQSPRYKIIEKRQSVAFWCNPISGHATLYWYQQILGQGPKLLIQFQNNGVVDDSQLPKDRFSAERLKGVDSTLKIQPAKLEDSAVYLCASREIRGGYEQYFGPGTRLTVT.

There are a few counts of this clonotype. The chain links TRBV20-1 to TRBJ1-6; possibly TRBD1 for D (6 bases). This CDR3 comprises 15 residues. Germline V CDR1 and CDR2: DFQATT, SNEGSKA (reference sequence). V lost 0 bases and J lost 7, with 13 bases in between. The CDR3 protein is CSARDPQGNNSPLHF. DNA of the CDR3: TGCAGTGCTAGAGATCCGCAGGGGAACAATTCACCCCTCCACTTT.

This clonotype has a handful of counts. V and J are TRBV3-1 and TRBJ2-5, with 10 bases aligning to TRBD1. CDR1 is LGHDT, CDR2 YNNKEL, per germline (reference sequence). J was trimmed by 0 bases and V by 0 bases; bases with no gene match: 4. CDR3 size: 17 residues. The CDR3 DNA sequence: TGTGCCAGCAGCCAAGACCCCGGGACAGGGGACCAAGAGACCCAGTACTTC. Encoded protein: CASSQDPGTGDQETQYF.

This clonotype has just a few counts. The chain links TRBV21-1 to TRBJ2-3. TRBV21-1 is a recognized pseudogene. The CDR3 spans 14 residues. The chain's CDR3 is CASSKRYMTDTQYF. CDR3 sequence (DNA): TGTGCCAGCAGCAAAAGGTATATGACAGATACGCAGTATTTT.

A note on this clonotype: The junction shows a germline mismatch at one end, possibly a read error. The chain has TRBV3-1 and TRBJ2-1; D gene ambiguous. The CDR3 extends over 12 amino acids. From germline, CDR1 is LGHDT and CDR2 YNNKEL (reference sequence). The CDR3 here is CVSSQNVREQFF. CDR3 coding DNA: TGTGTCAGCAGCCAAAACGTAAGGGAGCAGTTCTTC.

This clonotype has only a few counts. The chain employs TRBV15 and TRBJ2-2; D gene unclear. The CDR3 totals 14 residues. Germline V gene data show CDR1 as LNHNV and CDR2 as YYDKDF (reference sequence). Trimming removed 0 bases from V and 4 bases from J, with 6 bases in between. CDR3 DNA: TGTGCCACCAGCAGAGATCTAAGCACCGGGGAGCTGTTTTTT. Its protein is CATSRDLSTGELFF.

The sample holds many counts of this clonotype. The rearrangement links TRBV29-1 to TRBJ2-3; 10 bases agree with TRBD2. The germline V gene encodes CDR1 SQVTM and CDR2 ANQGSEA. This CDR3 comprises 15 residues. With V trimmed by 8 bases and J by 3 bases, 11 bases remained unmatched. The CDR3 loop is CSTGAASGRTDTQYF. The CDR3 region has the DNA TGCAGCACAGGGGCAGCTAGCGGGAGAACAGATACGCAGTATTTT.

This clonotype was observed at least ten times. This chain connects TRBV10-3 to TRBJ2-7; no definite D call. Trimming took off 4 bases at V and 1 base at J, with 11 bases between the two ends. Germline V CDR1 and CDR2: ENHRY, SYGVKD. The CDR3 has 14 amino acids. CDR3 nucleotides: TGTGCCATCAGTGCGCGTGAGGATTCCTACGAGCAGTACTTC. Translating gives CAISAREDSYEQYF.

This clonotype turned up a few times. The chain employs TRBV20-1 and TRBJ2-5; no clear D gene. The J call is in doubt because the DNA end fits TRBJ2-7 better. Germline CDR1 is DFQATT and CDR2 is SNEGSKA (reference sequence). The CDR3 extends over 14 amino acids. The CDR3 spells CSAREWGRPYEQYF. In DNA form, the CDR3 reads TGCAGTGCTAGAGAATGGGGAAGGCCTTACGAGCAGTACTTC.